These 32 T cell receptor beta chains originate from one sample sequenced in a study of radiotherapy plus CTLA-4 blockade in lung cancer. TCRdb's table, derived via immunoSEQ multiplex PCR, lists solely in-frame clones and lacks some. The table has 50,000 to 65,000 clones, 77% seen once. Sequencing was performed on peripheral blood, taken from a patient treated with radiotherapy plus ipilimumab. These receptor sequences come from a human donor with non-small cell lung cancer whose response to radiotherapy plus ipilimumab could not be evaluated.

A few counts support this clone. The chain combines TRBV28 with TRBJ2-2, with 10 bases identical to TRBD2. Germline V gives CDR1 MDHEN, CDR2 SYDVKM. The CDR3 spans 16 residues. J lost 3 bases, V lost 5 bases, and 6 bases had no gene match. Here the CDR3 DNA reads TGTGCCAGCAGTCCCCTTAGCGGGAGGCACACCGGGGAGCTGTTTTTT. Translated: CASSPLSGRHTGELFF.

The chain carries TRBV5-4 and TRBJ1-5; 8 bases line up with TRBD1. The V and J ends lost 4 bases and 4 bases, in that order; junction bases with no gene match: 7. This CDR3 spans 15 amino acids. Per the germline V gene, CDR1 is SGHNT and CDR2 is YYREEE (reference sequence). CDR3: CASSIGQGKNQPQHF. CDR3 coding DNA: TGTGCCAGCAGCATAGGACAGGGTAAAAATCAGCCCCAGCATTTT.

The V and J genes are TRBV20-1 and TRBJ2-1, with 7 bases that match TRBD2. This CDR3 region has 11 residues. Unmatched junction bases numbered 8, after V lost 4 bases and J lost 14 bases. CDR1 is DFQATT, CDR2 SNEGSKA, per germline (reference sequence). The CDR3 loop reads CSAKTSGVEFF. As DNA, the CDR3 is TGCAGTGCTAAAACGAGCGGGGTGGAGTTCTTC.

The chain links TRBV6-1 to TRBJ2-1; the D gene is possibly TRBD1 (6 bases). The CDR3 runs to 13 residues. Germline assignment: CDR1 MNHNS and CDR2 SASEGT. V gave up 1 base and J gave up 8 bases, with 9 bases separating them. The CDR3 sequence is CASSEGGPYEQFF. CDR3 DNA sequence: TGTGCCAGCAGTGAAGGGGGGCCATATGAGCAGTTCTTC.

V gene TRBV9 combines with J gene TRBJ2-1; 8 bases fit TRBD2. V was clipped by 2 bases and J by 4 bases; unmatched bases: 5. The CDR3 covers 15 residues. CDR1 is SGDLS and CDR2 is YYNGEE in the germline V gene. The CDR3 DNA is TGTGCCAGCAGCGTGAGCGGGGGTCATTACAATGAGCAGTTCTTC. This translates into CASSVSGGHYNEQFF.

This sequence joins TRBV6-5 and TRBJ2-1; 7 bases fit TRBD1. This CDR3 region has 14 residues. Trimming took 7 bases from V and 6 from J; bases not matched to a gene: 9. Germline V gives CDR1 MNHEY, CDR2 SVGAGI. The CDR3 sequence is CASKPTGDTNEQFF. CDR3 coding DNA: TGTGCCAGCAAACCAACAGGGGACACCAATGAGCAGTTCTTC.

The rearrangement joins TRBV6-5 to TRBJ2-1; 8 bases match TRBD2. The length of the CDR3 is 15 residues. The V segment lost 2 bases and the J segment 3 bases; nucleotides outside the gene matches: 3. The germline gives CDR1 MNHEY, CDR2 SVGAGI. For the CDR3, the DNA is TGTGCCAGCAGTTACGGGAGCGGGAGCTACAATGAGCAGTTCTTC. Its translation: CASSYGSGSYNEQFF.

In the case of this clone: This sample also contains other DNA sequences that code for the same CDR3. The chain recombines TRBV4-2 with TRBJ2-7; 8 positions agree with TRBD2. This CDR3 contains 17 residues. CDR1 and CDR2 (germline): LGHNA, YNFKEQ. The V gene end was trimmed by 4 bases and the J gene end by 3 bases; junction bases not matched to a gene: 14. The CDR3 nucleotides read TGTGCCAGCAGCCTTGGGGGGGGCGCGGGGGGACTCTACGAGCAGTACTTC. It specifies CASSLGGGAGGLYEQYF.

Only a few counts were recorded for this clone. This sequence joins TRBV5-1 and TRBJ1-1; D might be TRBD1 (6 bases). CDR3 length: 16 amino acids. CDR1 and CDR2 from the germline V gene are SGHRS and YFSETQ. V lost 4 bases and J lost 4, with 20 bases in between. The DNA of the CDR3 is TGCGCCAGCAGCCCACCTGGGGCCAGGGGTAGCACTGAAGCTTTCTTT. Protein product: CASSPPGARGSTEAFF.

The CDR3 nucleotides are TGCAGCGTGGCGGGACAGGGGGAAACCTACGAGCAGTACTTC. Protein: CSVAGQGETYEQYF. V is TRBV29-1 and J is TRBJ2-5; TRBD1 matches 11 bases. The J call could be wrong; TRBJ2-7 is a better fit for the DNA end. CDR1 and CDR2 from the germline V gene are SQVTM and ANQGSEA. This CDR3 comprises 14 residues.

This clone was counted between two and nine times. The V and J genes are TRBV9 and TRBJ2-1, with TRBD2 matching 9 bases. V shed 0 bases and J 7 bases; nucleotides not matched to a gene: 5. The CDR3 covers 15 residues. The germline V gene encodes CDR1 SGDLS and CDR2 YYNGEE. The CDR3 DNA is TGTGCCAGCAGCGTAGTGGGCGGGGGGGCAAATGAGCAGTTCTTC. It translates to CASSVVGGGANEQFF.

The chain joins TRBV6-1 to TRBJ2-5; D is ambiguous. There are 12 residues in the CDR3. Looked up from germline, CDR1 is MNHNS and CDR2 is SASEGT. V dropped 5 bases and J dropped 0 bases, with 4 bases sitting between them. The CDR3 nucleotides read TGTGCCAGCAGTCCATACCAAGAGACCCAGTACTTC. Its protein product is CASSPYQETQYF.

This chain's CDR3 is CASSLKAGDNSGANVLTF. CDR3 in DNA: TGTGCCAGCAGCTTAAAGGCGGGGGATAACTCTGGGGCCAACGTCCTGACTTTC. This rearrangement joins TRBV7-9 to TRBJ2-6, with 7 nucleotides matching TRBD2. This CDR3 is built from 18 residues. V dropped 2 bases and J dropped 0; count of bases not matched to a gene: 7. CDR1 SEHNR and CDR2 FQNEAQ come from the germline V gene (reference sequence).

This chain uses TRBV2 with TRBJ1-5; D is undetermined. The germline V gene encodes CDR1 SNHLY and CDR2 FYNNEI. V was trimmed by 3 bases and J by 12 bases, leaving 12 bases between them. This CDR3 is 12 amino acids long. The CDR3 bases are TGTGCCAGCAGTGATCGCGACACAAACCAGCATTTT. Protein sequence: CASSDRDTNQHF.

This clone occurred a few times. The chain uses TRBV25-1 and TRBJ2-1; 9 bases agree with TRBD1. Trimming cost V 5 bases and J 7 bases; bases outside gene matches: 12. The CDR3 runs 16 residues. The germline V gene has CDR1 MGHDK and CDR2 SYGVNS. DNA of the CDR3: TGTGCCAGCAGTAGCCGGCGGACAGGGGCACTTAATGAGCAGTTCTTC. Its protein is CASSSRRTGALNEQFF. Drawing the rest from reference TRBV25-1 and TRBJ2-1, the complete variable domain is EADIYQTPRYLVIGTGKKITLECSQTMGHDKMYWYQQDPGMELHLIHYSYGVNSTEKGDLSSESTVSRIRTEHFPLTLESARPSHTSQYLCASSSRRTGALNEQFFGPGTRLTVL.

The chain uses TRBV5-4 and TRBJ2-4; TRBD1 is a possible D gene (6 bases). The CDR3 loop spans 15 amino acids. Germline-derived CDR1 and CDR2 are SGHNT and YYREEE (reference sequence). V was trimmed by 0 bases and J by 5 bases, leaving 12 bases between them. The CDR3 region is CASSLGGSGENIQYF. CDR3 DNA: TGTGCCAGCAGCTTGGGGGGTTCAGGGGAAAACATTCAGTACTTC.

The rearrangement links TRBV4-2 to TRBJ1-2; TRBD1 agrees at 7 bases. Germline CDR1 reads LGHNA; CDR2 reads YNFKEQ. The ends lost 0 bases at V and 7 bases at J; junction bases unmatched: 8. The CDR3 has 15 amino acids. The CDR3 DNA follows: TGTGCCAGCAGCCAAGAGAGGCAGGGGGGCTCTGGCTACACCTTC. Its protein product is CASSQERQGGSGYTF.

The chain's CDR3 is CASSRGTGGTDTQYF. CDR3 DNA: TGTGCCAGCAGTCGAGGGACAGGGGGGACAGATACGCAGTATTTT. This chain uses TRBV25-1 with TRBJ2-3; TRBD1 matches 11 bases. Germline V gene data show CDR1 as MGHDK and CDR2 as SYGVNS. CDR3 length equals 15 residues. The junction had 4 bases not matched to a gene; V was cut back by 5 bases and J by 3 bases.

The table lists this clone with a few counts. The V call is TRBV5-4, the J call TRBJ1-6; TRBD1 might be the D (5 bases). The CDR3 consists of 14 residues. Trimming stripped 0 bases from V and 7 bases from J, with 8 bases between. Germline CDR1 reads SGHNT; CDR2 reads YYREEE (reference sequence). CDR3 nucleotide sequence: TGTGCCAGCAGCTTGGAGGCAGGGAATTCACCCCTCCACTTT. It yields the protein CASSLEAGNSPLHF.

This chain connects TRBV2 to TRBJ1-4; D gene ambiguous. CDR3 size: 14 residues. CDR1 SNHLY and CDR2 FYNNEI come from the germline V gene. With 5 bases removed from V and 0 bases from J, the gap between germline ends came to 7 bases. CDR3 in DNA: TGTGCCAGCAGTCGACAATCAACTAATGAAAAACTGTTTTTT. This translates into CASSRQSTNEKLFF.

The chain combines TRBV6-5 with TRBJ1-2; a possible D gene is TRBD1 (5 bases). The germline V and J ends were trimmed by 6 bases and 8 bases, with 19 bases remaining between them. CDR1 is MNHEY, CDR2 SVGAGI, per germline. CDR3 length: 14 residues. CDR3 DNA sequence: TGTGCCAGCAGCCTCCCCGACAGCTTGGGAGGCTACACCTTC. Its translation is CASSLPDSLGGYTF.

The chain has TRBV2 and TRBJ2-3; D is perhaps TRBD2 (5 bases). The CDR3 length is 13 residues. V dropped 2 bases and J dropped 5 bases, with 8 bases sitting between them. Germline V gives CDR1 SNHLY, CDR2 FYNNEI. This CDR3 reads CASSELAVDTQYF. The CDR3 region has the DNA TGTGCCAGCAGTGAACTAGCTGTAGATACGCAGTATTTT.

The chain joins TRBV5-1 to TRBJ1-3; TRBD1 is a possible D gene (5 bases). Trimming removed 0 bases at V and 2 bases at J, with 9 bases between. This CDR3 spans 15 amino acids. Germline V gene sequence: CDR1 SGHRS, CDR2 YFSETQ. The chain's CDR3 is CASSLDWGAGNTIYF. In nucleotides, the CDR3 is TGCGCCAGCAGCTTGGATTGGGGGGCTGGAAACACCATATATTTT.

The CDR3 region has the DNA TGTGCCAGCAGCTTAGAAGCCCAGGGGTATAGTGAAGCTTTCTTT. This sequence encodes CASSLEAQGYSEAFF. The chain couples TRBV7-3 to TRBJ1-1; tentative D call: TRBD1 (6 bases). With 2 bases removed from V and 7 bases from J, the gap between germline ends came to 17 bases. CDR3 length: 15 residues. CDR1 and CDR2 (germline): SGHTA, FQGTGA.

This clone was seen more than once but under ten times. The chain recombines TRBV5-1 with TRBJ2-1; 16 bases are shared with TRBD2. Germline V CDR1 and CDR2: SGHRS, YFSETQ. Trimming took 4 bases from V and 3 from J; bases not matched to a gene: 10. This CDR3 comprises 19 residues. CDR3 nucleotide sequence: TGCGCCAGCAGCCCGGGACTAGCGGGAGGGCCGGGCTTCTACAATGAGCAGTTCTTC. Its protein product is CASSPGLAGGPGFYNEQFF.

The gene calls are TRBV7-2 and TRBJ1-1; no clear D gene. V dropped 2 bases and J dropped 0 bases, with 7 bases sitting between them. CDR3 length: 14 residues. CDR1 is SGHTA, CDR2 FQGNSA, per germline. CDR3 region: CASSLRGMNTEAFF. In nucleotides, the CDR3 is TGTGCCAGCAGCTTACGGGGAATGAACACTGAAGCTTTCTTT.

The CDR3 region is CATSRAGGPYEQYF. The CDR3 region has the DNA TGTGCCACCAGCAGAGCGGGAGGCCCCTACGAGCAGTACTTC. This chain connects TRBV15 to TRBJ2-7, with TRBD2 matching over 7 bases. V trimming: 1 base; J trimming: 2 bases; junction bases outside the gene matches: 2. In germline, CDR1 is LNHNV, CDR2 YYDKDF (reference sequence). The CDR3 covers 14 residues. The whole variable domain, filled in from reference TRBV15 and TRBJ2-7, reads DAMVIQNPRYQVTQFGKPVTLSCSQTLNHNVMYWYQQKSSQAPKLLFHYYDKDFNNEADTPDNFQSRRPNTSFCFLDIRSPGLGDTAMYLCATSRAGGPYEQYFGPGTRLTVT.

The chain uses TRBV7-8 and TRBJ2-5; TRBD1 matches 7 bases. The DNA end lines up better with TRBJ2-7; the J call may be wrong. Germline V gene sequence: CDR1 SGHVS, CDR2 FQNEAQ. The CDR3 extends over 15 amino acids. DNA for the CDR3: TGTGCCAGCAGCTTCGGGACAGTTTCTCCTTACGAGCAGTACTTC. It yields the protein CASSFGTVSPYEQYF.

The chain combines TRBV28 with TRBJ2-3; D gene uncertain. Trimming cost V 8 bases and J 1 base, with 10 bases left between them. CDR1 and CDR2 (germline): MDHEN, SYDVKM. CDR3 length: 13 residues. The DNA of the CDR3 is TGTGCCAGCTTGACTGGCGGCACAGATACGCAGTATTTT. Its protein product is CASLTGGTDTQYF.

The chain couples TRBV9 to TRBJ1-5, with TRBD1 as a possible D gene (6 bases). V lost 0 bases and J 2 bases, leaving 9 bases between the germline ends. Germline CDR1 and CDR2: SGDLS and YYNGEE. The CDR3 totals 15 residues. The CDR3 bases are TGTGCCAGCAGCGTAGAACCAGGGGGCAATCAGCCCCAGCATTTT. Its protein product is CASSVEPGGNQPQHF.

The rearrangement links TRBV7-2 to TRBJ2-3; weak D call: TRBD2 (7 bases). The CDR3 has 16 amino acids. CDR1 and CDR2 (germline): SGHTA, FQGNSA. Trimming took off 2 bases at V and 3 bases at J, with 15 bases between the two ends. The CDR3 sequence is CASSLRGGVSTDTQYF. Written as DNA, the CDR3 is TGTGCCAGCAGCTTAAGAGGGGGGGTATCAACAGATACGCAGTATTTT.

The chain uses TRBV15 and TRBJ1-4; D is unclear. Between the trimmed V and J ends, which lost 1 base and 0 bases, there was a span of 12 bases. The CDR3 runs to 17 residues. Germline assignment: CDR1 LNHNV and CDR2 YYDKDF (reference sequence). As DNA, the CDR3 is TGTGCCACCAGCAGAGCCGTCAGTCTAGCAACTAATGAAAAACTGTTTTTT. Amino acids: CATSRAVSLATNEKLFF.